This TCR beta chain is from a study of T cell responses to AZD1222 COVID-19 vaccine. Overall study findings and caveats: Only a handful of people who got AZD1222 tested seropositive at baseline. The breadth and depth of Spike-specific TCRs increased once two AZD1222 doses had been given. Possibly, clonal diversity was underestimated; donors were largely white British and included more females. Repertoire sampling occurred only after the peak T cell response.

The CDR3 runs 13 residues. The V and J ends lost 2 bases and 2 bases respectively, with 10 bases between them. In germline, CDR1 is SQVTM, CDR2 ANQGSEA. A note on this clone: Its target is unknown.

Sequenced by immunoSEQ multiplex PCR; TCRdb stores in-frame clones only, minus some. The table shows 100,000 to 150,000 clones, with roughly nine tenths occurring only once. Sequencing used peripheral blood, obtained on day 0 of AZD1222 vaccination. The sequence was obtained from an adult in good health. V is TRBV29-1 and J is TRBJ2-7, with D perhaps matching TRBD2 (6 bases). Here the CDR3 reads CSVESGSAYEQYF. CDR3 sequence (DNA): TGCAGCGTTGAATCCGGGAGCGCCTACGAGCAGTACTTC.